These T cell receptor beta chains were read from a single sample in a study of cytomegalovirus exposure and HLA in healthy donors. Repertoires were generated with immunoSEQ multiplex PCR, while TCRdb's copy carries only in-frame clones and drops some. This table has some 100,000 clones, 60% to 85% appearing once. The specimen was PBMCs. These receptors all come from a woman aged 40-49 years in good health and CMV-seropositive. Each CDR3 is given with its conserved first and last residue. The D gene is left open where the match is weak. Expanded clones are given a class, and other clones once, few, many or no size at all.

clone_size,d_call,v_call,j_call,cdr3_aa,cdr3_nt
few,NA,TRBV15,TRBJ2-7,CATGLPPSYEQYF,TGTGCCACGGGACTGCCGCCCTCCTACGAGCAGTACTTC
NA,NA,TRBV7-2,TRBJ2-7,CASSATERVRSYEQYF,TGTGCCAGCAGCGCAACAGAGCGGGTCCGCTCCTACGAGCAGTACTTC
NA,NA,TRBV5-6,TRBJ2-1,CASSSMTRGWHEQFF,TGTGCCAGCAGCTCCATGACTAGAGGGTGGCATGAGCAGTTCTTC
NA,TRBD1,TRBV7-3,TRBJ2-1,CASSLRNRGREAAYNEQFF,TGTGCCAGCAGCTTAAGGAACAGGGGGCGGGAAGCGGCGTACAATGAGCAGTTCTTC
NA,NA,TRBV7-9,TRBJ2-7,CASSSPDKPSYEQYF,TGTGCCAGCAGCTCACCGGACAAACCATCCTACGAGCAGTACTTC
NA,NA,TRBV7-9,TRBJ1-2,CASSLSRGYGYTF,TGTGCCAGCAGCTTATCGAGAGGCTATGGCTACACCTTC
NA,TRBD1,TRBV6-1,TRBJ1-1,CASRRQGDAFF,TGTGCCAGCAGGCGACAGGGTGATGCTTTCTTT
NA,NA,TRBV27,TRBJ2-7,CASSLSYPYEQYF,TGTGCCAGCAGTTTATCCTACCCTTACGAGCAGTACTTC
NA,TRBD1,TRBV19,TRBJ1-2,CASSIRTGGGVYGYTF,TGTGCCAGTAGTATACGGACAGGGGGCGGTGTCTATGGCTACACCTTC
NA,NA,TRBV7-9,TRBJ2-5,CSSSPSPETQYF,TGTTCCAGCAGCCCGTCCCCCGAGACCCAGTACTTC
NA,NA,TRBV29-1,TRBJ1-2,CSVEGDRNYGYTF,TGCAGCGTTGAGGGAGATAGGAACTATGGCTACACCTTC
NA,TRBD2,TRBV7-8,TRBJ2-3,CASSLILASTDTQYF,TGTGCCAGCAGCTTAATACTAGCGAGCACAGATACGCAGTATTTT
NA,NA,TRBV4-1,TRBJ2-3,CASSQELRSPQYF,TGCGCCAGCAGCCAAGAGCTTCGGAGTCCGCAGTATTTT
once,NA,TRBV6-1,TRBJ2-1,CASTEGAPKNEQFF,TGTGCCAGCACCGAGGGAGCCCCGAAGAATGAGCAGTTCTTC
few,TRBD1,TRBV19,TRBJ2-2,CASSRRTGSTGELFF,TGTGCCAGTAGTAGAAGGACAGGGAGCACCGGGGAGCTGTTTTTT